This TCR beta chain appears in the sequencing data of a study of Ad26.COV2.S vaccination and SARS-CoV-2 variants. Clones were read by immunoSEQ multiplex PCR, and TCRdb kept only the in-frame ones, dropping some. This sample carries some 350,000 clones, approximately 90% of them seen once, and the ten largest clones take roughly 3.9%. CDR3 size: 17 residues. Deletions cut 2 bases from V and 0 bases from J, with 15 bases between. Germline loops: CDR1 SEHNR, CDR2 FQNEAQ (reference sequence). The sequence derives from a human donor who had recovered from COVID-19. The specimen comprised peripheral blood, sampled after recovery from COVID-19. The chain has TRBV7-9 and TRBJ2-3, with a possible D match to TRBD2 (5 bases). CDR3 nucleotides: TGTGCCAGCAGCTTAAGAGATGGGAGATCTAGCACAGATACGCAGTATTTT. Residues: CASSLRDGRSSTDTQYF.